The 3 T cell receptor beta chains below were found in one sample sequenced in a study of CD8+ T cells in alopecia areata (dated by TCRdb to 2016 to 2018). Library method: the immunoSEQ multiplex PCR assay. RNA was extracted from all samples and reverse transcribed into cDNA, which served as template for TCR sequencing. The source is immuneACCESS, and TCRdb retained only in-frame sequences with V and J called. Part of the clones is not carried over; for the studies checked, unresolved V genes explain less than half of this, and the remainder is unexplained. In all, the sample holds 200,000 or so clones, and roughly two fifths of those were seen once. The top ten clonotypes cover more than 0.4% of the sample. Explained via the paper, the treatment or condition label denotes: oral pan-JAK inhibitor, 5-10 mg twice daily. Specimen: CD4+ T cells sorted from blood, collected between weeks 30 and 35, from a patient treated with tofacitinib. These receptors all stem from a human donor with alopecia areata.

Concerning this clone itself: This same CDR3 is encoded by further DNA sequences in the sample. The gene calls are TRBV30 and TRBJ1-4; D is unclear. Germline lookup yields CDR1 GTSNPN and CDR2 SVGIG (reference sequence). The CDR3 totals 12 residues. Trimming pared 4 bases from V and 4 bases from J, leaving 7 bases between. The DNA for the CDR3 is TGTGCCTGGACAGCACTTAATGAAAAACTGTTTTTT. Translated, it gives CAWTALNEKLFF.

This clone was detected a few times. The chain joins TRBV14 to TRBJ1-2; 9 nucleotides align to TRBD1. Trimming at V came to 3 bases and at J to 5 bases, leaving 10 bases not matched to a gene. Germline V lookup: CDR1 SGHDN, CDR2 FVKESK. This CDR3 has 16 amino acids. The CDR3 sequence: CASSHGTGISVYGYTF. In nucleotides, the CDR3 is TGTGCCAGCAGCCACGGGACAGGGATTAGTGTTTATGGCTACACCTTC.

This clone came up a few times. The CDR3 protein is CASRRAGNTDTQYF. The CDR3 nucleotides are TGTGCCAGTAGACGAGCAGGGAACACAGATACGCAGTATTTT. The chain employs TRBV19 and TRBJ2-3, with D possibly TRBD1 on 5 matching bases. This CDR3 is 14 amino acids long. CDR1 is LNHDA and CDR2 is SQIVND in the germline V gene (reference sequence). Trimming removed 6 bases at V and 2 bases at J, with 12 bases between.